This TCR beta chain was profiled in a study of T cells in Graves' hyperthyroidism and ophthalmopathy. Amplification yielded TCR beta CDR3 regions, with RNA transcripts as the source. The TCR CDR3 first-round RT-PCR relied on the HTBI primer set. One entry per CDR3 protein results from TCRdb running MiXCR on the multiplex PCR reads. The table records 610,000 or so distinct CDR3 sequences, 46% of them present only once. This clonotype was picked up many times. The specimen sequenced was peripheral blood or thyroid tissue (not recorded which). The receptor's source is a woman younger than 35 with Graves' hyperthyroidism.

This chain's CDR3 is CSVEGSYGYTF. For the CDR3, the DNA is TGCAGCGTTGAGGGCAGCTATGGCTACACCTTC. V gene TRBV29-1 combines with J gene TRBJ1-2; D is undetermined. CDR3 length equals 11 residues. From germline, CDR1 is SQVTM and CDR2 ANQGSEA. The V end lost 3 bases, the J end lost 4 bases, and 6 bases lay between the germline ends.